The clone carrying this T cell receptor beta chain was counted once. The treatment denotes: preoperative locoregional IRX-2 cytokine immunotherapy. Samples came from a phase Ib trial of preoperative locoregional IRX-2 cytokine immunotherapy. Sequencing used immunoSEQ multiplex PCR; TCRdb keeps in-frame clones, though not all of them. This table has around 40,000 clones, approximately 75% appearing once. The sample belongs to a study of preoperative IRX-2 immunotherapy in early breast cancer. This CDR3 contains 17 residues. In germline, CDR1 is MNHGY, CDR2 SAAAGT. V was trimmed by 5 bases and J by 0 bases, leaving 16 bases between them.

The chain employs TRBV6-8 and TRBJ1-4; D is unresolved. This receptor was identified in a human donor with breast cancer. The material sequenced was tumor tissue, taken after IRX-2 immunotherapy. DNA for the CDR3: TGTGCCAGCAGTGCTAGCCCGATATCCGCAACTAATGAAAAACTGTTTTTT. Amino acid sequence: CASSASPISATNEKLFF.